The 22 T cell receptor beta chains given below trace back to one sample, sequenced in a study of cytomegalovirus exposure and HLA in healthy donors. The PCR used 60 Vbeta and 13 Jbeta primers. Produced via immunoSEQ multiplex PCR; TCRdb's table is partial and in-frame only. The data contain some 190,000 clones, 70% to 85% of them seen just once; the ten biggest clones take up approximately 1.4%. Sequencing was done on a sample of PBMCs. All receptors come from a man younger than 35 in good health and CMV-seronegative.

This chain joins TRBV27 and TRBJ1-6; D might be TRBD1 (6 bases). In germline, CDR1 is MNHEY, CDR2 SMNVEV (reference sequence). Deletions cut 8 bases from V and 4 bases from J, with 15 bases between. This CDR3 has 15 residues. CDR3 amino acids: CASRGGGSYNSPLHF. DNA for the CDR3: TGTGCCAGCCGGGGCGGGGGCAGTTATAATTCACCCCTCCACTTT.

Only one count was recorded for this clone. This chain connects TRBV28 to TRBJ1-3; 8 bases are a match to TRBD1. The ends lost 5 bases at V and 0 bases at J; junction bases unmatched: 6. The CDR3 loop spans 16 amino acids. The germline V gene encodes CDR1 MDHEN and CDR2 SYDVKM. The CDR3: CASSGTGPLSGNTIYF. The DNA for the CDR3 is TGTGCCAGCAGTGGGACAGGCCCCCTCTCTGGAAACACCATATATTTT.

The chain uses TRBV6-6 and TRBJ1-5; D is undetermined. The CDR3 length is 15 residues. The ends were cut back, 2 bases at V and 4 bases at J, with 12 bases in the middle. CDR1 MNHNY and CDR2 SVGAGI come from the germline V gene (reference sequence). The CDR3: CASSYKSGRNQPQHF. The CDR3 nucleotides read TGTGCCAGCAGTTACAAATCTGGGCGTAATCAGCCCCAGCATTTT.

The chain carries TRBV29-1 and TRBJ2-7; maybe TRBD2 (6 bases). CDR1 and CDR2 from the germline V gene are SQVTM and ANQGSEA. There are 14 residues in the CDR3. V was trimmed by 3 bases and J by 2 bases, leaving 14 bases between them. The CDR3 DNA sequence: TGCAGCGTTGAGGGACTCGAATCGCCCTACGAGCAGTACTTC. Its protein product is CSVEGLESPYEQYF.

This chain links TRBV13 with TRBJ2-3; tentatively, D is TRBD2 (5 bases). The ends were cut back, 1 base at V and 3 bases at J, with 14 bases in the middle. CDR3 length equals 16 residues. Germline-derived CDR1 and CDR2 are PRHDT and FYEKMQ (reference sequence). CDR3 sequence reads: CASSLVRRGRTDTQYF. For the CDR3, the DNA is TGTGCCAGCAGCTTAGTTCGAAGAGGGAGAACAGATACGCAGTATTTT.

The chain combines TRBV18 with TRBJ2-5; tentatively, D is TRBD2 (6 bases). The ends were cut back, 3 bases at V and 9 bases at J, with 14 bases in the middle. Looked up from germline, CDR1 is KGHSH and CDR2 is LQKENI. The CDR3 runs to 13 residues. CDR3: CASSPLGGDAQYF. CDR3 coding DNA: TGTGCCAGCTCACCTCTCGGGGGTGATGCCCAGTACTTC.

The J gene is TRBJ1-3, the V gene TRBV6-7, with 9 bases fitting TRBD1. TRBV6-7 falls under the ORF class, with uncertain function. The CDR3 has 18 amino acids. The ends lost 1 base at V and 0 bases at J; junction bases unmatched: 7. The CDR3 coding sequence is TGTGCCAGCAGTTACTTAGACAGGGGGTCGCCCTCTGGAAACACCATATATTTT. Residues: CASSYLDRGSPSGNTIYF.

The chain employs TRBV7-9 and TRBJ1-1; 9 positions match TRBD1. This CDR3 is built from 15 residues. Germline values: CDR1 SEHNR, CDR2 FQNEAQ (reference sequence). The J segment lost 4 bases and the V segment lost 3 bases, leaving 6 bases of the junction unmatched. The CDR3 sequence: CASSFEQGAGTEAFF. CDR3 sequence (DNA): TGTGCCAGCAGCTTCGAACAGGGGGCGGGCACTGAAGCTTTCTTT.

This clone was detected only a few times. The chain has TRBV29-1 and TRBJ2-3; TRBD2 might be the D (6 bases). V dropped 3 bases and J dropped 0 bases, with 10 bases sitting between them. The germline gives CDR1 SQVTM, CDR2 ANQGSEA. The CDR3 is 14 amino acids. The CDR3 spells CSVDGAGSTDTQYF. In DNA form, the CDR3 reads TGCAGCGTTGATGGGGCGGGAAGCACAGATACGCAGTATTTT.

V usage is TRBV6-5 and J usage is TRBJ2-7; 7 nucleotides align to TRBD1. The CDR3 extends over 14 amino acids. Trimming at V came to 5 bases and at J to 1 base, leaving 5 bases not matched to a gene. Germline loops: CDR1 MNHEY, CDR2 SVGAGI. This CDR3 reads CASSPVRGSYEQYF. In DNA form, the CDR3 reads TGTGCCAGCAGTCCTGTCAGGGGGTCCTACGAGCAGTACTTC.

This rearrangement joins TRBV5-1 to TRBJ2-1; 7 bases line up with TRBD2. Germline V gives CDR1 SGHRS, CDR2 YFSETQ. V was pared by 0 bases and J by 6 bases, with 6 bases of the junction left unmatched. CDR3 length: 15 amino acids. CDR3 loop: CASSLAPGLGNEQFF. Here the CDR3 DNA reads TGCGCCAGCAGCTTGGCGCCCGGACTAGGCAATGAGCAGTTCTTC.

The gene calls are TRBV30 and TRBJ1-1, with D uncertain. Trimming cost V 0 bases and J 0 bases, with 8 bases left between them. This CDR3 has 14 amino acids. CDR1 and CDR2 from the germline V gene are GTSNPN and SVGIG (reference sequence). CDR3 protein: CAWSVNNLNTEAFF. CDR3 coding DNA: TGTGCCTGGAGTGTAAACAACCTGAACACTGAAGCTTTCTTT.

This chain joins TRBV5-4 and TRBJ1-5, with D possibly matching TRBD1 (5 bases). Germline V gene lookup returns CDR1 SGHNT and CDR2 YYREEE (reference sequence). Trimming removed 0 bases from V and 0 bases from J, with 7 bases in between. The CDR3 runs 15 residues. As DNA, the CDR3 is TGTGCCAGCAGCTTGGGGGGGGATAGCAATCAGCCCCAGCATTTT. This codes for CASSLGGDSNQPQHF. Full variable domain (remainder filled in from reference TRBV5-4 and TRBJ1-5): ETGVTQSPTHLIKTRGQQVTLRCSSQSGHNTVSWYQQALGQGPQFIFQYYREEENGRGNFPPRFSGLQFPNYSSELNVNALELDDSALYLCASSLGGDSNQPQHFGDGTRLSIL.

This clone was observed once. CDR3 loop: CSDRDSASEQFF. Here the CDR3 DNA reads TGCAGCGATAGGGACTCCGCGAGTGAGCAGTTCTTC. The chain is built from TRBV29-1 and TRBJ2-1; possibly TRBD2 for D (6 bases). Trimming cost V 7 bases and J 9 bases, with 16 bases left between them. Germline V gene sequence: CDR1 SQVTM, CDR2 ANQGSEA. This CDR3 comprises 12 residues.

This chain uses TRBV6-6 with TRBJ1-1; no clear D. V gave up 10 bases and J gave up 1 base, with 16 bases separating them. The CDR3 is 14 amino acids. The germline V gene encodes CDR1 MNHNY and CDR2 SVGAGI (reference sequence). The CDR3 loop reads CATKIDTANTEAFF. The DNA of the CDR3 is TGTGCCACCAAGATCGATACAGCGAACACTGAAGCTTTCTTT.

The chain joins TRBV4-3 to TRBJ2-3; D gene unclear. V lost 3 bases, J lost 6 bases, and 7 bases lay in between. Germline V gene data show CDR1 as LGHNA and CDR2 as YSLEER. CDR3 length: 12 amino acids. The CDR3 spells CASSHSADTQYF. The CDR3 DNA sequence: TGCGCCAGCAGCCATTCCGCGGATACGCAGTATTTT.

This chain's CDR3 is CASRPTRGPGNTIYF. Here the CDR3 DNA reads TGTGCCAGCAGGCCCACCAGGGGCCCTGGAAACACCATATATTTT. The genes are TRBV6-6 and TRBJ1-3; TRBD1 might be the D (6 bases). Trimming pared 6 bases from V and 2 bases from J, leaving 14 bases between. The CDR3 has 15 amino acids. Germline V gives CDR1 MNHNY, CDR2 SVGAGI (reference sequence).

V and J are TRBV7-9 and TRBJ2-3; D possibly corresponds to TRBD1 (6 bases). Trimming left V 3 bases short and J 2 bases short, with 9 bases between. CDR3 length: 14 amino acids. The V gene's germline CDR1 is SEHNR and CDR2 FQNEAQ (reference sequence). The DNA of the CDR3 is TGTGCCAGCAGCTTTGGACAGAACACAGATACGCAGTATTTT. Amino acid sequence: CASSFGQNTDTQYF.

The chain has TRBV5-1 and TRBJ2-2; 10 nucleotides agree with TRBD1. The V gene end was trimmed by 3 bases and the J gene end by 4 bases; junction bases not matched to a gene: 9. Germline lookup yields CDR1 SGHRS and CDR2 YFSETQ. The CDR3 has 17 residues. The CDR3 spells CASSSKGGTGVTGELFF. Here the CDR3 DNA reads TGCGCCAGCAGCTCCAAAGGCGGGACAGGGGTCACCGGGGAGCTGTTTTTT. Supplemented by reference TRBV5-1 and TRBJ2-2, the full variable domain reads KAGVTQTPRYLIKTRGQQVTLSCSPISGHRSVSWYQQTPGQGLQFLFEYFSETQRNKGNFPGRFSGRQFSNSRSEMNVSTLELGDSALYLCASSSKGGTGVTGELFFGEGSRLTVL.

This clone was found a few times. The rearrangement joins TRBV5-1 to TRBJ1-2, with 7 positions matching TRBD1. In germline, CDR1 is SGHRS, CDR2 YFSETQ. CDR3 length equals 17 residues. The trim removed 1 base at V and 8 bases at J, leaving 17 bases unmatched. Written as DNA, the CDR3 is TGCGCCAGCAGCTTGTCGGGTTTGGGGACAGCTAAGGAAGGCTACACCTTC. Amino acids: CASSLSGLGTAKEGYTF. Using reference TRBV5-1 and TRBJ1-2 for the parts outside the CDR3, the full variable domain is KAGVTQTPRYLIKTRGQQVTLSCSPISGHRSVSWYQQTPGQGLQFLFEYFSETQRNKGNFPGRFSGRQFSNSRSEMNVSTLELGDSALYLCASSLSGLGTAKEGYTFGSGTRLTVV.

The J gene is TRBJ1-2, the V gene TRBV7-2; TRBD1 might be the D (6 bases). Germline V gene data show CDR1 as SGHTA and CDR2 as FQGNSA. Trimming left V 1 base short and J 4 bases short, with 10 bases between. This CDR3 is built from 14 residues. The DNA of the CDR3 is TGTGCCAGCAGCTTAGGGGGGCTGATCTATGGCTACACCTTC. Translation: CASSLGGLIYGYTF.

The genes are TRBV5-1 and TRBJ1-2; 10 nucleotides line up with TRBD1. Per germline, CDR1 SGHRS and CDR2 YFSETQ. There are 14 residues in the CDR3. V lost 4 bases and J lost 7; bases outside the gene matches: 7. The CDR3 sequence: CASSPTGTGVGYTF. CDR3 sequence (DNA): TGCGCCAGCAGCCCGACCGGGACAGGGGTTGGCTACACCTTC.